This TCR beta chain was found in a study of monozygotic twins with inflammatory bowel disease. Overall study findings and caveats: No one strong IBD-associated signal or clonotype was supported. Especially with disease activity, IBD patients had fewer clonotypes in common with others than healthy twins did. Patient repertoires may carry noise from differing immunosuppressive treatments.

Germline V gene sequence: CDR1 DFQATT, CDR2 SNEGSKA (reference sequence). This CDR3 is built from 15 residues. Across eight separate reactions for each sample, cDNA was made. From its re-call of the 5' RACE reads, TCRdb lists each CDR3 protein once, without DNA. The repertoire table contains approximately 330,000 distinct CDR3 sequences. As for this clonotype: The antigen is unknown.

The source of this sequence is a human donor with ulcerative colitis or Crohn's disease, or a healthy co-twin of an affected twin (not recorded which). This chain connects TRBV20-1 to TRBJ2-3. The specimen was blood. The CDR3 reads CSASPKGLNTDTQYF.